The rows below give T cell receptor beta chains drawn from one sample of a study of tumor-infiltrating lymphocytes in localized non-small cell lung cancer. TCRdb's table, derived via immunoSEQ multiplex PCR, lists solely in-frame clones and lacks some. This table has about 8,400 clones, roughly 80% appearing once. The sequenced sample consisted of uninvolved lung tissue not adjacent to the tumor. Source of these receptors: a human donor with non-small cell lung cancer. Each CDR3 is given with its conserved first and last residue. A D gene is named only where the DNA matches it firmly. Expanded clones get a size class; other rows say once, few or many, or leave the size out.

d_call,clone_size,j_call,v_call,cdr3_aa,cdr3_nt
.,.,TRBJ2-7,TRBV5-1,CASSPHEDTYEQYF,TGCGCCAGCAGCCCGCACGAGGATACCTACGAGCAGTACTTC
.,.,TRBJ2-1,TRBV28,CASSLGAYEQFF,TGTGCCAGCAGTTTAGGGGCCTATGAGCAGTTCTTC
.,few,TRBJ2-5,TRBV19,CASSVGETQYF,TGTGCCAGTAGTGTTGGGGAGACCCAGTACTTC
TRBD2,once,TRBJ2-1,TRBV7-3,CASSPSGSLHNEQFF,TGTGCCAGCAGCCCTAGCGGGAGTTTACACAATGAGCAGTTCTTC
.,large,TRBJ1-3,TRBV28,CASRQRGNTIYF,TGTGCCAGCAGACAAAGAGGAAACACCATATATTTT
.,.,TRBJ1-2,TRBV19,CASLSIPRSYGYTF,TGTGCCAGTCTTAGTATCCCCAGATCCTATGGCTACACCTTC
.,.,TRBJ2-2,TRBV29-1,CSVSTVVSGELFF,TGCAGCGTGTCGACTGTAGTGTCCGGGGAGCTGTTTTTT
.,medium-sized,TRBJ1-1,TRBV6-6,CASMRTNTEAFF,TGTGCCAGCATGAGGACAAACACTGAAGCTTTCTTT
.,.,TRBJ2-1,TRBV5-4,CASSLVSRGNEQFF,TGTGCCAGCAGCTTGGTTTCTAGGGGCAATGAGCAGTTCTTC
TRBD1,.,TRBJ1-4,TRBV19,CASRGQGDGEKLFF,TGTGCCAGTAGAGGACAGGGGGATGGAGAAAAACTGTTTTTT
.,.,TRBJ1-2,TRBV19,CASSIREGYGYTF,TGTGCCAGTAGTATTCGTGAAGGCTATGGCTACACCTTC
TRBD2,.,TRBJ2-3,TRBV5-4,CASSGTSGRGDTQYF,TGTGCCAGCAGCGGGACTAGCGGGAGAGGAGATACGCAGTATTTT
.,.,TRBJ2-1,TRBV27,CASSPLLAANEQFF,TGTGCCAGCAGCCCTCTTTTAGCCGCCAATGAGCAGTTCTTC
.,few,TRBJ2-7,TRBV28,CASANPLAPYEQYF,TGTGCCAGCGCGAACCCCCTAGCGCCGTACGAGCAGTACTTC
.,.,TRBJ1-4,TRBV10-3,CAISENGRGEKLFF,TGTGCCATCAGTGAGAACGGCAGGGGTGAAAAACTGTTTTTT